Listed here is a single T cell receptor beta chain. This entry belongs to a study of blood T cell repertoires in COVID-19. Study at large: From T cells, B-cell-depleted T cells, or PBMCs came the material, which was cDNA or gDNA.

TCRdb's table, derived via immunoSEQ multiplex PCR, lists solely in-frame clones and lacks some. The data contain 200,000 to 250,000 clones, nearly 90% of them singletons. The germline V and J ends were trimmed by 1 base and 0 bases, with 12 bases remaining between them. The germline V gene encodes CDR1 KGHDR and CDR2 SFDVKD. The length of the CDR3 is 17 residues. The chain links TRBV24-1 to TRBJ1-5, with D possibly being TRBD1 (5 bases). The specimen sequenced was peripheral blood. This TCR derives from a woman younger than 35 who had recovered from COVID-19. CDR3 coding DNA: TGTGCCACCAGTGATTTAAACCAGGGTTTTAGCAATCAGCCCCAGCATTTT. This codes for CATSDLNQGFSNQPQHF.